These 5 T cell receptor beta chains were all obtained from the same sample, sequenced in a study of OX40 agonist ivuxolimab in advanced cancers. Clones were read by immunoSEQ multiplex PCR, and TCRdb kept only the in-frame ones, dropping some. The repertoire consists of about 67,000 clones, with roughly 82% occurring once and the leading ten covering approximately 2.4%. Here the sequenced sample was CD4+ or CD8+ T cells sorted from blood, taken in a trial of the OX40 agonist ivuxolimab. All receptors come from an adult with an advanced solid tumor such as melanoma, head and neck, liver or kidney cancer.

The chain combines TRBV6-1 with TRBJ1-4; D possibly corresponds to TRBD1 (5 bases). Trimming took off 6 bases at V and 8 bases at J, with 16 bases between the two ends. Germline V gene data show CDR1 as MNHNS and CDR2 as SASEGT. This CDR3 is built from 14 residues. The CDR3 sequence is CASRPLLAGEKLFF. Written as DNA, the CDR3 is TGTGCCAGCAGGCCGCTACTTGCAGGGGAAAAACTGTTTTTT.

The table lists this clone with a count of one. This sequence joins TRBV7-8 and TRBJ1-2, with D possibly matching TRBD1 (6 bases). Trimming removed 8 bases at V and 3 bases at J, with 13 bases between. The CDR3 covers 13 residues. From germline, CDR1 is SGHVS and CDR2 FQNEAQ. This CDR3 reads CASSPDSDYGYTF. The CDR3, as DNA: TGTGCCAGCTCTCCGGACAGCGACTATGGCTACACCTTC. Looking up the rest from reference TRBV7-8 and TRBJ1-2 gives the full variable domain: GAGVSQSPRYKVAKRGQDVALRCDPISGHVSLFWYQQALGQGPEFLTYFQNEAQLDKSGLPSDRFFAERPEGSVSTLKIQRTQQEDSAVYLCASSPDSDYGYTFGSGTRLTVV.

The table lists this clone with a count of one. The chain recombines TRBV5-1 with TRBJ2-6; no firm D call. This CDR3 has 16 residues. Germline V gives CDR1 SGHRS, CDR2 YFSETQ. The V gene lost 0 bases and the J gene lost 0 bases, with 7 bases spanning the gap. The CDR3 bases are TGCGCCAGCAGCTTGGTTTCCAACTCTGGGGCCAACGTCCTGACTTTC. Its translation is CASSLVSNSGANVLTF.

J is TRBJ1-6 and V is TRBV6-6; no definite D call. This CDR3 comprises 14 residues. CDR1 is MNHNY and CDR2 is SVGAGI in the germline V gene (reference sequence). The V and J ends lost 4 bases and 5 bases respectively, with 9 bases between them. CDR3 sequence reads: CASSLGRNNSPLHF. The DNA for the CDR3 is TGTGCCAGCAGTTTAGGACGGAATAATTCACCCCTCCACTTT.

The chain has TRBV6-6 and TRBJ2-1; 9 bases are shared with TRBD2. The ends lost 11 bases at V and 6 bases at J; junction bases unmatched: 5. CDR1 and CDR2 from the germline V gene are MNHNY and SVGAGI (reference sequence). The CDR3 runs to 12 residues. The CDR3, as DNA: TGTGCCGCCGCGGGAGGGGGCAATGAGCAGTTCTTC. Its protein is CAAAGGGNEQFF.